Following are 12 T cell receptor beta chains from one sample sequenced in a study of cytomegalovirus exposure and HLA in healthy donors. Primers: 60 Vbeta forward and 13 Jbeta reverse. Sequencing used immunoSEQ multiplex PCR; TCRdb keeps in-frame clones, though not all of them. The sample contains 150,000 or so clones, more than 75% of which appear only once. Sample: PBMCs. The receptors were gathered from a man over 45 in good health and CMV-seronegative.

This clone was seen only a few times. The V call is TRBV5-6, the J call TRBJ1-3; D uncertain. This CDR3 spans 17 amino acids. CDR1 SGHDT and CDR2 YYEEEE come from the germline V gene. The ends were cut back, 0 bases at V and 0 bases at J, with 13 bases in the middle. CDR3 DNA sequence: TGTGCCAGCAGCTTGGGGCACGGAGACTCCTCTGGAAACACCATATATTTT. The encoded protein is CASSLGHGDSSGNTIYF.

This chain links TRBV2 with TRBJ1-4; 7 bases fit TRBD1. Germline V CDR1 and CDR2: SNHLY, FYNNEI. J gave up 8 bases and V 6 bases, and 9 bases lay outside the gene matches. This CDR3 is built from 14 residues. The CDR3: CASRDRTGHEKLFF. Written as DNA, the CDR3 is TGTGCCAGCAGGGATAGGACAGGTCACGAAAAACTGTTTTTT.

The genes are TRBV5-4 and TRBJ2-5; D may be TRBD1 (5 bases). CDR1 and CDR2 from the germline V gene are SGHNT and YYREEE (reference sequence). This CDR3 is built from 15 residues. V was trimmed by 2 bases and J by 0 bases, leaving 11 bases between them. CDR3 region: CASSFQTGYQETQYF. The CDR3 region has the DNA TGTGCCAGCAGCTTTCAAACAGGCTACCAAGAGACCCAGTACTTC.

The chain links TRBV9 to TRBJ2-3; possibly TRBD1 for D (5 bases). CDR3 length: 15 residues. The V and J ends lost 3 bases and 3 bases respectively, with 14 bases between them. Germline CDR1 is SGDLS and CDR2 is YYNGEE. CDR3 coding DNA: TGTGCCAGCAGCGCTACCCAAGGGGCGACAGATACGCAGTATTTT. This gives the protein CASSATQGATDTQYF.

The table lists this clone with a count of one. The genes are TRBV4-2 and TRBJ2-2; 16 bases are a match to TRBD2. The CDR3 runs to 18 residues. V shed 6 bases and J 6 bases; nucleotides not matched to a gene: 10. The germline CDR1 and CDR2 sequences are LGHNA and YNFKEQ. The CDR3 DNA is TGTGCCAGCAGTCGGGGACTAGCGGGAGGGAGTCTGGCCGGGGAGCTGTTTTTT. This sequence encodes CASSRGLAGGSLAGELFF.

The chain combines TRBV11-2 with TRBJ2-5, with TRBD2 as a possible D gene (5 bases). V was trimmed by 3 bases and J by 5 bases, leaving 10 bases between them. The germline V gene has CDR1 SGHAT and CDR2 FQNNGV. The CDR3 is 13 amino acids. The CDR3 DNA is TGTGCCAGCAGCTTCGACCGAGGGGAGACCCAGTACTTC. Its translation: CASSFDRGETQYF.

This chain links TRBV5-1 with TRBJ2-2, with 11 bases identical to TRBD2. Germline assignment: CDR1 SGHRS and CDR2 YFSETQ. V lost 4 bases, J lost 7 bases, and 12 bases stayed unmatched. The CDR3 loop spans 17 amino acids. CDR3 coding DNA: TGCGCCAGCAGCGACGCCCTAGCGGGAGGCGGAAGCGGGGAGCTGTTTTTT. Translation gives CASSDALAGGGSGELFF.

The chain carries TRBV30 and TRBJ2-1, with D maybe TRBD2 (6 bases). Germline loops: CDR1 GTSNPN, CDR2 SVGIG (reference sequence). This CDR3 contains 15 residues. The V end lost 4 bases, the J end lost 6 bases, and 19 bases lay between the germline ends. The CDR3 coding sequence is TGTGCCTGGACCTCGGTTGGGAGGAGAGGCAATGAGCAGTTCTTC. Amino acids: CAWTSVGRRGNEQFF.

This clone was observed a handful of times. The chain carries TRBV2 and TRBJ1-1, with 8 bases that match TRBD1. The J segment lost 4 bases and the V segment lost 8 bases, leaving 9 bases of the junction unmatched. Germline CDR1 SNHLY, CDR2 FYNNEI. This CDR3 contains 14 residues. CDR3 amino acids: CASFSTGVSTEAFF. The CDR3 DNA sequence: TGTGCCAGCTTCTCGACAGGGGTGAGCACTGAAGCTTTCTTT.

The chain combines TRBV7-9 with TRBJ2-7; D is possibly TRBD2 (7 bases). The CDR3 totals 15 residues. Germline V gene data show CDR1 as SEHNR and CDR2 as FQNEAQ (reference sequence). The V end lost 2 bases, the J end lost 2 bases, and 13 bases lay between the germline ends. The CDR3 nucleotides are TGTGCCAGCAGCTTATGGGGGGGCGCCCCCTACGAGCAGTACTTC. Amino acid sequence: CASSLWGGAPYEQYF. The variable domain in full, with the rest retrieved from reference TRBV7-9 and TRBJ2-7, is DTGVSQNPRHKITKRGQNVTFRCDPISEHNRLYWYRQTLGQGPEFLTYFQNEAQLEKSRLLSDRFSAERPKGSFSTLEIQRTEQGDSAMYLCASSLWGGAPYEQYFGPGTRLTVT.

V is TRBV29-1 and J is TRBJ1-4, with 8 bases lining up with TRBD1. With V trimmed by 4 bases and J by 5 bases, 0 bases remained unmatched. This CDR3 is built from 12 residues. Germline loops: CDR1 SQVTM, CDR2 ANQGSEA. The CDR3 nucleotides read TGCAGCGTTGGGGACAGGAATGAAAAACTGTTTTTT. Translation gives CSVGDRNEKLFF.

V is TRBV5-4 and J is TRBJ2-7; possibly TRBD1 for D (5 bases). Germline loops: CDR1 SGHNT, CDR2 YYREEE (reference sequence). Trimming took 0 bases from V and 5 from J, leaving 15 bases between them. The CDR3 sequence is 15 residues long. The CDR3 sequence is CASSLDQGSRDEQYF. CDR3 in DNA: TGTGCCAGCAGCTTGGATCAGGGCTCACGTGACGAGCAGTACTTC.